What follows is one T cell receptor beta chain and its context. Its antigen is currently not known. No base qualities exist here, and no much larger clone lies one base off it. The sample is drawn from a study of Tregs in tolerant kidney transplant recipients (dated by TCRdb to the late 2010s). Study-level background: The study used TCRbeta sequencing to identify donor-specific regulatory T cells before combined kidney and bone marrow transplantation, then tracked those cells after transplant. Several methods of expanding Tregs specific for an allogeneic donor were compared by TCRbeta repertoire sequencing in a few healthy controls. The study at large found these results: Expanding Tregs with activated donor B cells appeared to identify the most biologically relevant and donor-specific TCRbeta repertoire. Although technical replication error seemed to be minimal, the question of biological reproducibility was not addressed directly. The study was limited by small patient numbers, and the findings need validation in larger populations and under other immunosuppression protocols.

The CDR3, cysteine through phenylalanine, is 19 amino acids long. The retained sequence is limited to the CDR3, 57 bases, with the frame set at the first base. For TCRbeta CDR3 sequencing, genomic DNA from the sorted cells was extracted using the QIAGEN DNeasy Blood and Tissue Kit. Through immunoSEQ, high-throughput TCRbeta CDR3 sequencing was done commercially, including PCR amplification with internal controls and bias correction. The authors' analysis ran thus. Unique productive TCRbeta sequences were defined by CDR3 nucleotide sequence where primers matched, and otherwise by CDR3 amino acid sequence together with Vbeta and Jbeta genes. Sorting error was corrected by removing sequences shared between sorted populations at a frequency ratio of 2:1 or less, and the remaining shared sequences were assigned to the higher population. A sequence was defined as donor-reactive if the sequence was expanded at least 5-fold in CFSE-low cells compared with unstimulated cells and had a frequency of at least 0.01% in CFSE-low cells. Jensen-Shannon divergence, calculated on the top 100 TCRbeta sequences ranked by frequency, was used to quantify repertoire divergence. When a sample had multiple sequencing runs, each run was corrected for sorting error separately and the runs were then pooled. In TCRdb, the immuneACCESS table is reduced to in-frame sequences with V and J assigned. These tables do not hold every clone; where another copy was compared, an unresolved V gene accounts for under half, and the others remain unexplained. D and trimming come from the DNA, and the V and J calls and clone size come from that table. For this sample the table gives fewer than 150,000 clones, of which 92% were detected only once. Roughly 0.61% of the sample lies in the top ten.

Thawed PBMCs were FACS-sorted into unstimulated Tregs (CD4+CD25+CD127-), CD4+ non-Tregs (CD4+CD25-), CD4 cells and CD8 cells. Blood from healthy controls was obtained either from healthy volunteers or as purchased buffy coats. Healthy control blood was processed to PBMCs with a Ficoll density gradient and then cryopreserved, whereas patient PBMCs were collected both before and after transplant. The rearranged chain carries TRBV1 and TRBJ1-1; the D call of TRBD1 is as the table states it, not checked on the DNA. TRBV1 is termed a pseudogene. The TCR comes from a human donor in good health. The sequenced material came from CD4+ T cells from blood. The nucleotides are TGCACCAGCAGCCAAGAGGGGGACAGGCTGGGTCGGATGAACACTGAAGCTTTCTTT. It translates to CTSSQEGDRLGRMNTEAFF.